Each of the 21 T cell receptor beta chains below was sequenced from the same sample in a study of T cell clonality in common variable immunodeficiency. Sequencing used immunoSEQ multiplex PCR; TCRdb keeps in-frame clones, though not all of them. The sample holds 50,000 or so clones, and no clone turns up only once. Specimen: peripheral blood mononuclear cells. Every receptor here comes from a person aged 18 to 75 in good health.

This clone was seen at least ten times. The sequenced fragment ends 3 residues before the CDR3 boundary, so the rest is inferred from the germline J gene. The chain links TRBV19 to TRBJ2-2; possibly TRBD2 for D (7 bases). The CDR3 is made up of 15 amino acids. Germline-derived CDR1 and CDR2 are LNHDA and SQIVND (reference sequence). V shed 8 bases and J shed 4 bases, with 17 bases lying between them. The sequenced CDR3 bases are TGTGCCAGTTGGGGGCGGGGGCGAAGCACCGGGGAG. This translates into CASWGRGRSTGE. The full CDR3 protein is CASWGRGRSTGELFF.

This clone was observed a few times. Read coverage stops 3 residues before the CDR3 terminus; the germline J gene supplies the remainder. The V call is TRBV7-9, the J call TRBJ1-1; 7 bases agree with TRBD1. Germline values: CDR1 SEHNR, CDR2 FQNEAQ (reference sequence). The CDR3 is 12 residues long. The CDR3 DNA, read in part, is TGTGCCAGCAGCAAAGACAGGGAACTA. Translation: CASSKDREL. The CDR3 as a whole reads CASSKDRELAFF.

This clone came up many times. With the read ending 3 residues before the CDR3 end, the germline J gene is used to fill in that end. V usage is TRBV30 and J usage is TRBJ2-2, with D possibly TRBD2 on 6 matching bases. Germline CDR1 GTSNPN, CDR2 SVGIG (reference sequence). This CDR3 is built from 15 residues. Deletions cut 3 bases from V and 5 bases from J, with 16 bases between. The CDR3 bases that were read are TGTGCCTGGAGCCACGATGCGGGAATAACCGGGGAG. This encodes CAWSHDAGITGE. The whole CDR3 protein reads CAWSHDAGITGELFF.

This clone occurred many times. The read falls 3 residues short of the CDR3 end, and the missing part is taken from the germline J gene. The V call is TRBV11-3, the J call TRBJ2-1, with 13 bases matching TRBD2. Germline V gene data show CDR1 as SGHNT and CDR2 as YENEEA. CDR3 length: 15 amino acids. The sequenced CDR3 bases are TGTGCAAGTCGCCCCGGGACTAGCGGGACCAATGAG. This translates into CASRPGTSGTNE. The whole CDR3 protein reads CASRPGTSGTNEQFF. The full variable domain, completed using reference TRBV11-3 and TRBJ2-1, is EAGVVQSPRYKIIEKKQPVAFWCNPISGHNTLYWYLQNLGQGPELLIRYENEEAVDDSQLPKDRFSAERLKGVDSTLKIQPAELGDSAVYLCASRPGTSGTNEQFFGPGTRLTVL.

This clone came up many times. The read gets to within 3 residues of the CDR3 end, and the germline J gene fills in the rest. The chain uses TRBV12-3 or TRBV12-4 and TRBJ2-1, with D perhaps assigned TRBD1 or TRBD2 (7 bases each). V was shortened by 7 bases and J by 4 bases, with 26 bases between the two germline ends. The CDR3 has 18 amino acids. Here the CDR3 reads CASTLRGPAGNSYNEQFF. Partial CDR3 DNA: TGTGCCAGCACTCTAAGGGGGCCAGCGGGAAACTCGTACAATGAG.

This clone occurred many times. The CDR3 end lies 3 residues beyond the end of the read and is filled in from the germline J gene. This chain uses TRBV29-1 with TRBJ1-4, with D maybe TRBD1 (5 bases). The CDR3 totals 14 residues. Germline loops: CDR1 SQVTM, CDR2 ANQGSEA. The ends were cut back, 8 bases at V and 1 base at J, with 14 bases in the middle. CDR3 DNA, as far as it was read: TGCAGCATCTGGGAAGGGGTAACTAATGAAAAA. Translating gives CSIWEGVTNEK. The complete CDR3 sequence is CSIWEGVTNEKLFF. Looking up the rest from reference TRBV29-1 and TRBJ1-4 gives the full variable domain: SAVISQKPSRDICQRGTSLTIQCQVDSQVTMMFWYRQQPGQSLTLIATANQGSEATYESGFVIDKFPISRPNLTFSTLTVSNMSPEDSSIYLCSIWEGVTNEKLFFGSGTQLSVL.

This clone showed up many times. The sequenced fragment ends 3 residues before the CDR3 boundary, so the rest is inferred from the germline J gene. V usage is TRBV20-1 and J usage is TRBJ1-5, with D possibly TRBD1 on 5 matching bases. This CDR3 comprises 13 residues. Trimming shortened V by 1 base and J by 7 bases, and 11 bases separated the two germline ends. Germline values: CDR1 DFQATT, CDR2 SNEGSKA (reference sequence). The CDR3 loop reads CSARGGGGQPQHF. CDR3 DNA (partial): TGCAGTGCTAGAGGGGGGGGTGGCCAGCCC.

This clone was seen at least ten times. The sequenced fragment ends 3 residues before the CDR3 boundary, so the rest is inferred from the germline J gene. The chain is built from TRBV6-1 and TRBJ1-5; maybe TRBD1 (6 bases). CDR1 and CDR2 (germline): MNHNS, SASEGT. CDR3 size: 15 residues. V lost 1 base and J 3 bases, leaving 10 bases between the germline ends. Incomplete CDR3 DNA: TGTGCCAGCAGTGAAGATTGGGACAACAATCAGCCC. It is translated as CASSEDWDNNQP. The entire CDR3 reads CASSEDWDNNQPQHF.

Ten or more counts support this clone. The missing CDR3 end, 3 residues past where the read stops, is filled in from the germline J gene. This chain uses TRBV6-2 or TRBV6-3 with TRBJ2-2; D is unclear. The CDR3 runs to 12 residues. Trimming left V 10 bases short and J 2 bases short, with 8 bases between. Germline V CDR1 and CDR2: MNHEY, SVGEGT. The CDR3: CATTRNTGELFF. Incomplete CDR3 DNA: TGTGCCACCACTCGCAACACCGGGGAG.

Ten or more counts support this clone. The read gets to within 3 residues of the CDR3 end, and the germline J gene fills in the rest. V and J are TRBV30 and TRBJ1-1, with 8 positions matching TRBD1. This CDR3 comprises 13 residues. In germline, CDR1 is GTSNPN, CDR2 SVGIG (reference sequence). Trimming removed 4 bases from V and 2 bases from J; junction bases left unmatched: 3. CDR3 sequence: CAWTGGFNTEAFF. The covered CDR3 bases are TGTGCCTGGACAGGGGGCTTCAACACTGAA.

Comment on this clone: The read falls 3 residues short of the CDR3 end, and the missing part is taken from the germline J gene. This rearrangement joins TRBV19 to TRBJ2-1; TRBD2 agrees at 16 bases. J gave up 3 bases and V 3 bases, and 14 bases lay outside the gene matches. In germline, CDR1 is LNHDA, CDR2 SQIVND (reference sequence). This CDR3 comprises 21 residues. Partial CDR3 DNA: TGTGCCAGTAGTATCACCTACACCGGGACTAGCGGGAGGGCTGGCTACAATGAG. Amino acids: CASSITYTGTSGRAGYNE. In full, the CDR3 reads CASSITYTGTSGRAGYNEQFF.

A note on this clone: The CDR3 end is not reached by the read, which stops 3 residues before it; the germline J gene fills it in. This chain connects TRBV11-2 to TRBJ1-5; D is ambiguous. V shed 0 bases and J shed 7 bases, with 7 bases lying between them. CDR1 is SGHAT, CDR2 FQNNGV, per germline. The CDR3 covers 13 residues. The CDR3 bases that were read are TGTGCCAGCAGCTTAGATCCCCGGCAGCCC. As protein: CASSLDPRQP. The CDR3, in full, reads CASSLDPRQPQHF. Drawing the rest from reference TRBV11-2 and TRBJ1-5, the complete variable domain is EAGVAQSPRYKIIEKRQSVAFWCNPISGHATLYWYQQILGQGPKLLIQFQNNGVVDDSQLPKDRFSAERLKGVDSTLKIQPAKLEDSAVYLCASSLDPRQPQHFGDGTRLSIL.

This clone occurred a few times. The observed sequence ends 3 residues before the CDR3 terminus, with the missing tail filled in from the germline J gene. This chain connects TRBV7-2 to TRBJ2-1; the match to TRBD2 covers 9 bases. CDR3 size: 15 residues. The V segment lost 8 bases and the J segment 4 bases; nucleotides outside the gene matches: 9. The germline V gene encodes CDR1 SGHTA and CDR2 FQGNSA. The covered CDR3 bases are TGTGCCAGCCGTAGGGCGGGAGGGCCTTACAATGAG. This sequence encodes CASRRAGGPYNE. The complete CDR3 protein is CASRRAGGPYNEQFF.

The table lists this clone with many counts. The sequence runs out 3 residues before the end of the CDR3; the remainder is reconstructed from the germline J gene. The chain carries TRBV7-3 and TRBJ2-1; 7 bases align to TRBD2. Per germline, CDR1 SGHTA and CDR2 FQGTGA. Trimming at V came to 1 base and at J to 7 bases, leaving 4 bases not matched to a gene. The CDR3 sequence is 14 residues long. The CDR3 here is CASSLMGTKNEQFF. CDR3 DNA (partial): TGTGCCAGCAGCTTAATGGGGACTAAGAATGAG.

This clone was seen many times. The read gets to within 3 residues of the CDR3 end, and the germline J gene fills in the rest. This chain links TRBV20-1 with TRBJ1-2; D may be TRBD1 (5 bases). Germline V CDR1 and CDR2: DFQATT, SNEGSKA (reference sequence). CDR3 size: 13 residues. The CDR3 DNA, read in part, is TGCAGTGCTACCCCGGGACTTCGCATGGGC. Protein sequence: CSATPGLRMG. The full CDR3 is CSATPGLRMGYTF.

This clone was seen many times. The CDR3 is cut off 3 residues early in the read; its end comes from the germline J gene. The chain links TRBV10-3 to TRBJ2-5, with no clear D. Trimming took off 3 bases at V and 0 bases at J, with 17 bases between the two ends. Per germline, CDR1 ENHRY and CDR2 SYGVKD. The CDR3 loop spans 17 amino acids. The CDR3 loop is CAISDSVYAAYQETQYF. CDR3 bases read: TGTGCCATCAGTGATTCGGTATATGCGGCTTACCAAGAGACC.

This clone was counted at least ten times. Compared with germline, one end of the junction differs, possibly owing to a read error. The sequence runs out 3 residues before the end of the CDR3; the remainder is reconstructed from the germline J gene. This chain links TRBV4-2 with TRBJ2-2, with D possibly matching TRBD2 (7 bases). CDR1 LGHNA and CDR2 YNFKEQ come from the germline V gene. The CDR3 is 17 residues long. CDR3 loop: CASSLMWGGPNTGELFF. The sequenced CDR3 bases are TGCGCCAGCAGCCTCATGTGGGGGGGCCCGAACACCGGGGAG.

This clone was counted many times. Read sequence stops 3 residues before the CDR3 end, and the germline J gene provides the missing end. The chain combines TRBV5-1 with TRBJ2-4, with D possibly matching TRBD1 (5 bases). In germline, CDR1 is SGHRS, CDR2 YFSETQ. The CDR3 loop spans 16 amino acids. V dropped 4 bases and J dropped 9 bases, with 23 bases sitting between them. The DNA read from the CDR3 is TGCGCCAGCAGCCCACCTTTTGGACATCTCGAAAGCATT. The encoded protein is CASSPPFGHLESI. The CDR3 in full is CASSPPFGHLESIQYF.

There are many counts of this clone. CDR3 in amino acids: CSARRGGRATGELFF. The covered CDR3 bases are TGCAGTGCTAGACGAGGCGGGAGGGCGACCGGGGAG. This chain joins TRBV20-1 and TRBJ2-2, with TRBD2 matching over 9 bases. The read stops 3 residues short of the end of the CDR3; the missing end is completed from the germline J gene. Germline V gene sequence: CDR1 DFQATT, CDR2 SNEGSKA (reference sequence). This CDR3 is 15 amino acids long. J gave up 5 bases and V 2 bases, and 6 bases lay outside the gene matches.

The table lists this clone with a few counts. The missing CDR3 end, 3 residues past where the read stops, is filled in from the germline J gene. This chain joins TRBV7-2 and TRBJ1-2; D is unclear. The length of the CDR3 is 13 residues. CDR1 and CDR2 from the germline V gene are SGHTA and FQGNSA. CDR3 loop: CASSLEAWWGYTF. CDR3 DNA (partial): TGTGCCAGCAGCTTAGAGGCCTGGTGGGGC. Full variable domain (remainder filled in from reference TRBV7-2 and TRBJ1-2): GAGVSQSPSNKVTEKGKDVELRCDPISGHTALYWYRQSLGQGLEFLIYFQGNSAPDKSGLPSDRFSAERTGGSVSTLTIQRTQQEDSAVYLCASSLEAWWGYTFGSGTRLTVV.

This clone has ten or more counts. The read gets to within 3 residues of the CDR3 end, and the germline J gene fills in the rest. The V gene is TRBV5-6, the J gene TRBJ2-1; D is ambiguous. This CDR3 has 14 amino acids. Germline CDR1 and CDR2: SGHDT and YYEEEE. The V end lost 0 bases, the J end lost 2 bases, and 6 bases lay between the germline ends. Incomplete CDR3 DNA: TGTGCCAGCAGCTTGGGACTTCCCTACAATGAG. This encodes CASSLGLPYNE. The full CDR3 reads CASSLGLPYNEQFF.